One sample yielded the 16 T cell receptor beta chains listed below, sequenced in a study of identical twins (dated by TCRdb to the mid-2010s). Library preparation was by 5' RACE. Instrument used: Illumina HiSeq 2000. Using fastp trimming at Q25 and MiXCR clonotype assembly, TCRdb reanalyzed the public sequencing data and kept in-frame beta chains. Merged by CDR3 protein, the rows form single entries marked with the most common genes and DNA. The sample data list 750,000 to 950,000 distinct CDR3 sequences, and approximately 13% of these were observed just once. Around 1.5% of the sample belongs to the ten largest clones. The sample was also reused in another study, on yellow fever vaccine responses in identical twins.

The source material was PBMCs. Every receptor here comes from a woman aged 18-30 years in good health.

This clonotype was counted ten times or more. In DNA, the CDR3 is TGTGCCAGCAGCTTCTCCGGGACCGAGCAGTTCTTC. It is translated as CASSFSGTEQFF. The V gene is TRBV7-2, the J gene TRBJ2-1, with D perhaps being TRBD1 or TRBD2 (5 bases each). The CDR3 is made up of 12 amino acids. Germline CDR1 reads SGHTA; CDR2 reads FQGNSA. V dropped 3 bases and J dropped 10 bases, with 10 bases sitting between them. The whole variable domain, filled in from reference TRBV7-2 and TRBJ2-1, reads GAGVSQSPSNKVTEKGKDVELRCDPISGHTALYWYRQSLGQGLEFLIYFQGNSAPDKSGLPSDRFSAERTGGSVSTLTIQRTQQEDSAVYLCASSFSGTEQFFGPGTRLTVL.

This clonotype was seen a handful of times. V gene TRBV12-3 or TRBV12-4 combines with J gene TRBJ2-7, with TRBD2 matching 10 bases. This CDR3 contains 15 residues. The V gene end was trimmed by 6 bases and the J gene end by 2 bases; junction bases not matched to a gene: 7. The CDR3 reads CASSRQREGPYEQYF. The CDR3 region has the DNA TGTGCCAGCAGCCGACAGCGGGAGGGCCCCTACGAGCAGTACTTC.

V and J are TRBV7-6 and TRBJ2-5; D is undetermined. The CDR3 has 15 residues. V lost 1 base to trimming and J lost 1 base, with 10 bases between them. Germline V gives CDR1 SGHVS, CDR2 FNYEAQ. The CDR3, as DNA: TGTGCCAGCAGCTTAGGATTGTGGTCCCAAGAGACCCAGTACTTC. This sequence encodes CASSLGLWSQETQYF.

This chain uses TRBV3-1 with TRBJ1-1; D possibly corresponds to TRBD1 (5 bases). The CDR3 runs to 17 residues. Trimming cost V 0 bases and J 5 bases, with 19 bases left between them. The germline V gene encodes CDR1 LGHDT and CDR2 YNNKEL (reference sequence). The DNA for the CDR3 is TGTGCCAGCAGCCAAGAATGGGTTGGCAGACGGGGGACTGAAGCTTTCTTT. Protein product: CASSQEWVGRRGTEAFF.

This clonotype has only a few counts. This chain uses TRBV27 with TRBJ2-7; D might be TRBD1 (6 bases). Between the trimmed V and J ends, which lost 3 bases and 4 bases, there was a span of 13 bases. Germline V lookup: CDR1 MNHEY, CDR2 SMNVEV (reference sequence). The CDR3 spans 14 residues. The CDR3 DNA reads as TGTGCCAGCAGTTTGCAGACACAGGGTTACGAGCAGTACTTC. Translation gives CASSLQTQGYEQYF.

This clonotype was seen a handful of times. The rearrangement links TRBV3-1 to TRBJ1-6, with TRBD1 as a possible D gene (5 bases). This CDR3 spans 13 amino acids. CDR1 is LGHDT, CDR2 YNNKEL, per germline (reference sequence). V lost 1 base and J lost 9, with 7 bases in between. CDR3 sequence (DNA): TGTGCCAGCAGCCAAGGAAGGGGTTCACCCCTCCACTTT. Its protein product is CASSQGRGSPLHF.

The chain has TRBV7-9 and TRBJ2-5, with TRBD1 identical over 9 bases. The trim removed 4 bases at V and 5 bases at J, leaving 11 bases unmatched. The CDR3 consists of 16 residues. CDR1 SEHNR and CDR2 FQNEAQ come from the germline V gene (reference sequence). The CDR3 DNA follows: TGTGCCAGCAGCTCAGGTGGACAGGGGATAAGGGAGACCCAGTACTTC. It codes for CASSSGGQGIRETQYF.

This clonotype was seen a few times. CDR3 in amino acids: CASSLLGVASRELFF. In DNA form, the CDR3 reads TGTGCCAGCAGCCTCCTGGGGGTAGCTTCCAGGGAGCTGTTTTTT. The V and J genes are TRBV7-2 and TRBJ2-2; D may correspond to TRBD1 or TRBD2 (5 bases each). This CDR3 has 15 amino acids. Germline lookup yields CDR1 SGHTA and CDR2 FQGNSA. The V end lost 5 bases, the J end lost 9 bases, and 19 bases lay between the germline ends.

This clonotype was counted only a few times. V gene TRBV5-6 combines with J gene TRBJ2-3; D might be TRBD2 (5 bases). The CDR3 has 13 amino acids. The germline V and J ends were trimmed by 1 base and 4 bases, with 7 bases remaining between them. Germline values: CDR1 SGHDT, CDR2 YYEEEE. CDR3 coding DNA: TGTGCCAGCAGCTTGACTAGTCCAGATACGCAGTATTTT. Translating it yields CASSLTSPDTQYF.

This clonotype occurred a few times. The CDR3 protein is CASSEGSGRVHIADTQYF. Written as DNA, the CDR3 is TGTGCCAGCAGTGAAGGATCGGGGCGGGTGCATATCGCAGATACGCAGTATTTT. The chain uses TRBV6-1 and TRBJ2-3; perhaps D is TRBD1 or TRBD2 (5 bases each). The CDR3 consists of 18 residues. V was cut by 1 base and J by 4 bases, with 21 bases left in between. CDR1 MNHNS and CDR2 SASEGT come from the germline V gene.

This clonotype came up a few times. The V and J genes are TRBV6-1 and TRBJ1-2; the match to TRBD1 covers 9 bases. The V gene's germline CDR1 is MNHNS and CDR2 SASEGT. V lost 10 bases and J lost 7; bases outside the gene matches: 13. The CDR3 sequence is 14 residues long. The CDR3 spells CATASRDRDGGYTF. The CDR3 DNA is TGTGCCACCGCATCCCGGGACAGGGATGGTGGCTACACCTTC.

The V call is TRBV3-1, the J call TRBJ1-5; D ambiguous. This CDR3 is built from 14 residues. The ends were cut back, 1 base at V and 9 bases at J, with 13 bases in the middle. From germline, CDR1 is LGHDT and CDR2 YNNKEL (reference sequence). Here the CDR3 reads CASSQGSQYSPQHF. The CDR3 DNA reads as TGTGCCAGCAGCCAAGGGAGCCAGTACTCGCCCCAGCATTTT.

A few counts support this clonotype. The rearrangement uses TRBV28 and TRBJ2-2; 8 bases align to TRBD1. Germline V gene sequence: CDR1 MDHEN, CDR2 SYDVKM. The V and J ends lost 10 bases and 1 base, in that order; junction bases with no gene match: 5. This CDR3 has 14 residues. CDR3 in DNA: TGTGCCACCCCCGGGACAGGGAACACCGGGGAGCTGTTTTTT. It encodes CATPGTGNTGELFF.

Here the CDR3 reads CASSPRTSAADTQYF. The CDR3 nucleotides are TGTGCCAGCAGCCCCCGGACTAGCGCGGCAGATACGCAGTATTTT. The chain combines TRBV13 with TRBJ2-3, with 9 bases matching TRBD2. Germline V lookup: CDR1 PRHDT, CDR2 FYEKMQ (reference sequence). The CDR3 loop spans 15 amino acids. J gave up 4 bases and V 5 bases, and 7 bases lay outside the gene matches.

The V call is TRBV13, the J call TRBJ2-1; 8 positions agree with TRBD2. Trimming cost V 5 bases and J 7 bases; bases outside gene matches: 13. In germline, CDR1 is PRHDT, CDR2 FYEKMQ (reference sequence). CDR3 length equals 16 residues. In DNA, the CDR3 is TGTGCCAGCAGCCAGCCGGGGGCGGGAGGTTGGAATGAGCAGTTCTTC. Protein: CASSQPGAGGWNEQFF.

The J gene is TRBJ2-2, the V gene TRBV4-2; D possibly corresponds to TRBD2 (5 bases). The V gene's germline CDR1 is LGHNA and CDR2 YNFKEQ. This CDR3 is built from 15 residues. V lost 0 bases, J lost 1 base, and 6 bases lay in between. The CDR3 bases are TGTGCCAGCAGCCAAGAACTAGTGAACACCGGGGAGCTGTTTTTT. Translation gives CASSQELVNTGELFF.